This T cell receptor beta chain stems from a study of T-cell reconstitution after alpha-beta-depleted transplantation in children. General study findings and limits: Newly produced T cells mostly provided counts and TCRbeta diversity after one year, as hyperexpanded clones declined. Where alpha-beta T cells came from about two months after transplant was reportedly several hundred expanded graft clones. After transplant, high TCRbeta diversity at day 60 in some patients arose from surviving recipient T cells and thymic progenitors.

Germline V gene lookup returns CDR1 MGHRA and CDR2 YSYEKL. V gave up 6 bases and J gave up 4 bases, with 9 bases separating them. This CDR3 has 12 residues. This clonotype was recorded at least ten times. Its matching antigen is unknown. The TCRbeta library was prepared with unique molecular identifiers. TCRdb called the PCR reads again in MiXCR, with one record for every CDR3 protein. The profile shows approximately 800,000 distinct CDR3 sequences, about 16% of them singletons. This specimen was PBMCs, mostly from graft donor cells, taken 360 days after TCRalphabeta/CD19-depleted stem cell transplant. This sequence joins TRBV4-1 and TRBJ1-2; D is possibly TRBD1 (5 bases). The TCR was taken from a male patient between 10 and 17 years old who had a stem cell transplant for acute lymphoblastic leukemia, so the T cells may come from the graft donor. The CDR3 here is CASRGRAYGYTF. In DNA form, the CDR3 reads TGCGCCAGCAGGGGCAGGGCCTATGGCTACACCTTC.